This TCR beta chain was found in a study of blood T cell repertoires in COVID-19. The overall study: Samples of COVID-19 (acute and convalescent) were obtained from the United States, Italy and Spain. T cells, B-cell-depleted T cells, or PBMCs supplied cDNA or gDNA.

The sample holds one count of this clone. The CDR3 contains 13 residues. Per germline, CDR1 SNHLY and CDR2 FYNNEI. The V end was cut by 7 bases, the J end by 0 bases, with 10 bases between. In the authors' methods: Reference gene primer amplification gave nucleated cell count estimates. Clones were read by immunoSEQ multiplex PCR, and TCRdb kept only the in-frame ones, dropping some. The DNA was the basis for D and trimming; V, J and clone size are from that table. The sample lists around 90,000 clones, about 80% seen once, with 15% to 20% in the top ten. The TCR sequence derives from a human donor in a cohort sampled during active COVID-19. The rearrangement links TRBV2 to TRBJ2-7, with D perhaps TRBD2 (6 bases). Sequenced material: peripheral blood. The CDR3, as DNA: TGTGCCAGCAAACGGGACTCCTCCTACGAGCAGTACTTC. Encoded protein: CASKRDSSYEQYF.